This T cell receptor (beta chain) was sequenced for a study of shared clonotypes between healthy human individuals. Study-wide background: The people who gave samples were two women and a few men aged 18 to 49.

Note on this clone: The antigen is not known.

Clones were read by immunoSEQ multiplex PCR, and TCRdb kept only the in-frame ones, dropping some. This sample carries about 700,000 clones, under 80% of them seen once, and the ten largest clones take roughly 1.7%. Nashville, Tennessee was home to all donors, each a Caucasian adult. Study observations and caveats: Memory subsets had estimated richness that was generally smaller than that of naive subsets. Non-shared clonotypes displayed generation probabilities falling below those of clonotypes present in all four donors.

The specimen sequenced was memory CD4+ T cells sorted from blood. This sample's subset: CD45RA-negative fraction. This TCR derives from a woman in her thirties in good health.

The CDR3 sequence: CASSDGPSAYGYTF. DNA for the CDR3: TGTGCCAGCAGTGACGGACCGTCGGCATATGGCTACACCTTC. The chain employs TRBV25-1 and TRBJ1-2, with D uncertain. Germline V gene data show CDR1 as MGHDK and CDR2 as SYGVNS. This CDR3 contains 14 residues. Trimming stripped 3 bases from V and 5 bases from J, with 13 bases between.